Described below is a single T cell receptor (beta chain) sequence and its context. The ends were cut back, 0 bases at V and 5 bases at J, with 12 bases in the middle. The CDR3 sequence is 15 residues long. Per the germline V gene, CDR1 is SGDLS and CDR2 is YYNGEE. The data were taken from a study of blood T cell repertoires in COVID-19. Assay: immunoSEQ multiplex PCR; the TCRdb copy retains only in-frame clones and omits some. The table shows some 320,000 clones, with about nine tenths occurring only once. The chain carries TRBV9 and TRBJ2-1; D gene unclear. Sequenced input: PBMCs or T cells enriched from blood (not recorded which). The origin of this receptor is a man between 60 and 75 years old who had recovered from COVID-19. This CDR3 reads CASSVGALGNNEQFF. Here the CDR3 DNA reads TGTGCCAGCAGCGTAGGAGCCCTGGGCAACAATGAGCAGTTCTTC.